The rows below give T cell receptor beta chains drawn from one sample of a study of OX40 agonist ivuxolimab in advanced cancers. Here immunoSEQ multiplex PCR was the method, and the copy in TCRdb shows in-frame clones only, minus some. Among around 89,000 clones, approximately 90% were seen once, and the ten largest hold around 0.71%. Sequencing was performed on CD4+ or CD8+ T cells sorted from blood, taken in a trial of the OX40 agonist ivuxolimab. All receptors come from an adult with an advanced solid tumor such as melanoma, head and neck, liver or kidney cancer. The CDR3 runs from the conserved cysteine through the conserved F or W. The D gene is left open where the match is weak. Rows may omit the clone size; those that give it use once, few, many or a size class.

d_call j_call v_call clone_size cdr3_nt cdr3_aa
- TRBJ1-5 TRBV4-3 - TGCGCCAGCAGCCAAGATCCCCCGGGGGTTGGCAATCAGCCCCAGCATTTT CASSQDPPGVGNQPQHF
TRBD1 TRBJ1-5 TRBV28 - TGTGCCAGCAGTCCGGGACAGGGGAGCAATCAGCCCCAGCATTTT CASSPGQGSNQPQHF
- TRBJ1-1 TRBV18 - TGTGCCAGCTCACCACCTGTAGGGAACACTGAAGCTTTCTTT CASSPPVGNTEAFF
- TRBJ1-1 TRBV19 - TGTGCCAGTAGTAAGGGACCGGCAAAGAACACTGAAGCTTTCTTT CASSKGPAKNTEAFF
TRBD1 TRBJ2-5 TRBV11-2 - TGTGCCAGCAGCTCGACAGGGGTAGGAGAGACCCAGTACTTC CASSSTGVGETQYF
- TRBJ2-7 TRBV6-6 - TGTGCCAGCAGCCACACGGGCGGCGAGCAGTACTTC CASSHTGGEQYF
- TRBJ2-3 TRBV5-1 - TGCGCCAGCAGCTGGGGGGGCAGCACAGATACGCAGTATTTT CASSWGGSTDTQYF
- TRBJ2-3 TRBV11-2 - TGTGCCAGCAGCTTAGATCTTGGGAGTAGCACAGATACGCAGTATTTT CASSLDLGSSTDTQYF
- TRBJ2-7 TRBV5-1 few TGCGCCAGCCGGCCGTCTAGCGACACCTACGAGCAGTACTTC CASRPSSDTYEQYF
TRBD2 TRBJ2-3 TRBV29-1 once TGCAGCGTTGGGGGACTAGCGGGAGTTTCAGATACGCAGTATTTT CSVGGLAGVSDTQYF
- TRBJ2-7 TRBV5-4 - TGTGCCAGCAGCTTGGCCAACCGACTAGGCGAGCAGTACTTC CASSLANRLGEQYF
- TRBJ2-1 TRBV6-1 - TGTGCCAGCAGTGAAAGTAGCGCAGCAAACAATGAGCAGTTCTTC CASSESSAANNEQFF
- TRBJ1-5 TRBV4-3 - TGCGCCAGCAGCCTCTACGGACCCGGGCAGCCCCAGCATTTT CASSLYGPGQPQHF
- TRBJ2-1 TRBV7-2 - TGTGCCAGCAGCCGATCCATGGGGTCCTACAATGAGCAGTTCTTC CASSRSMGSYNEQFF
- TRBJ2-3 TRBV30 - TGTGCCTGGAGCGTTCCTGATACGCAGTATTTT CAWSVPDTQYF
- TRBJ2-6 TRBV28 - TGTGCCAGTGGGGGGCTTCGTAGGGCTGGGGCCAACGTCCTGACTTTC CASGGLRRAGANVLTF
- TRBJ2-1 TRBV5-1 - TGCGCCAGCAGCTTGGCGGGGGAACTGAACAATGAGCAGTTCTTC CASSLAGELNNEQFF
- TRBJ1-6 TRBV2 few TGTGCCAGCAGTGAGTACAGCCTGGATTCACCCCTCCACTTT CASSEYSLDSPLHF
- TRBJ1-4 TRBV27 - TGTGCCAGCAGAGCACAGGGAGGTGAAAAACTGTTTTTT CASRAQGGEKLFF
TRBD2 TRBJ2-3 TRBV5-1 - TGCGCCAGCAGCCCAGGAGGACTAGCGGGACTCACAGATACGCAGTATTTT CASSPGGLAGLTDTQYF
- TRBJ2-4 TRBV21-1 - TGTGCCAGCAGCAAAGCTGTGTGTAGGGGGCGGGACAAAAACATTCAGTACTTC CASSKAVCRGRDKNIQYF
- TRBJ1-2 TRBV2 - TGTGCCAGCAGTACTCTTACAGGGAGTGGCTACACCTTC CASSTLTGSGYTF
- TRBJ1-1 TRBV27 - TGTGCCAGCAGTTTATCTCTGGGTTCTGAAGCTTTCTTT CASSLSLGSEAFF
TRBD1 TRBJ1-1 TRBV5-1 few TGCGCCAGCAGCTACCGGGACAGGGTCGAAGCTTTCTTT CASSYRDRVEAFF
- TRBJ2-3 TRBV18 few TGTGCCAGCTCACCACCTAGCACAGATACGCAGTATTTT CASSPPSTDTQYF
TRBD2 TRBJ2-5 TRBV7-8 - TGTGCCAGCAGCTTCGCTAGCGGGAGCGGAGAGACCCAGTACTTC CASSFASGSGETQYF
- TRBJ1-2 TRBV28 - TGTGCCAGCAGTTCTTCCGGGATTCGAAATGGCTACACCTTC CASSSSGIRNGYTF
- TRBJ1-6 TRBV6-5 - TGTGCCAGCAGTTCCCGGGATAAAGGCAACTCACCCCTCCACTTT CASSSRDKGNSPLHF
- TRBJ2-5 TRBV7-8 few TGTGCCAGCAGCTTAGCGGTTAGGGACGAGACCCAGTACTTC CASSLAVRDETQYF
TRBD1 TRBJ1-1 TRBV10-3 - TGTGCCATCAGTGATACAGGGGGCAGGGACACTGAAGCTTTCTTT CAISDTGGRDTEAFF
- TRBJ2-1 TRBV7-6 - TGTGCCAGCAGCTCCCCGGGGGCTAGAAATGAGCAGTTCTTC CASSSPGARNEQFF
- TRBJ2-7 TRBV18 - TGTGCCAGCTCACTATTAGGGGATGACTACGAGCAGTACTTC CASSLLGDDYEQYF
TRBD1 TRBJ2-1 TRBV28 once TGTGCCAGCAGTTTAGAGGCCGGGACAGGGCACGTAGGGCAGTTCTTC CASSLEAGTGHVGQFF
TRBD1 TRBJ2-7 TRBV2 few TGTGCCAGCAGTGCGGACAGGGGGTCCGAGCAGTACTTC CASSADRGSEQYF
- TRBJ2-7 TRBV6-6 - TGTGCCAGCGGGGAGGTGGAGCAGTACTTC CASGEVEQYF
TRBD2 TRBJ2-2 TRBV10-3 once TGTGCCATCAGTGCGACTAGCGGGAGGACGGCGGGAGAGCTGTTTTTT CAISATSGRTAGELFF
- TRBJ1-2 TRBV27 - TGTGCCAGCAGTTCCCCGGAGGGGCTAGGCTACACCTTC CASSSPEGLGYTF
TRBD1 TRBJ1-1 TRBV4-3 - TGCGCCAGCAGCCAAGCAGGGGGCGCGAGTGAAGCTTTCTTT CASSQAGGASEAFF
TRBD2 TRBJ2-1 TRBV4-3 - TGCGCCAGCAGCCATTCCGGGGGGGGCCTACAAGAGCAGTTCTTC CASSHSGGGLQEQFF
- TRBJ2-5 TRBV11-3 - TGTGCCAGCAGCTCGGGACGGTCAGAGACCCAGTACTTC CASSSGRSETQYF
- TRBJ1-2 TRBV27 - TGTGCCAGCAGTTTATCTTTCGCCGGTGGCTACACCTTC CASSLSFAGGYTF